A selection of T cell receptor beta chains follows, all from one sample in a study of T cells after yellow fever vaccination. TCRdb passed the 5' RACE reads through MiXCR, listing each CDR3 protein once. This sample has around 70,000 distinct CDR3 sequences, with approximately 7% found just once. The sample here was CD8+ T cells sorted from PBMCs, taken 5 days after the first yellow fever vaccination. The receptors here all came from a man aged 18 to 29 who received the YFV17D yellow fever vaccine. The CDR3 runs from the conserved cysteine through the conserved F or W. D genes are given only for firm matches. The size of a clone is reported for some rows only, either as once, few or many, or as a class for expanded clones.

J: TRBJ2-5
size: many
D: TRBD1
V: TRBV4-3
DNA: TGCGCCAGCAGCCAACCGGGACAGGGTGTGGAGACCCAGTACTTC
CDR3: CASSQPGQGVETQYF

J: TRBJ1-2
size: NA
D: TRBD1
V: TRBV6-1
DNA: TGTGCCAGCACAGGGGACAGAGCAGCTAACTATGGCTACACCTTC
CDR3: CASTGDRAANYGYTF

J: TRBJ2-1
size: many
D: NA
V: TRBV6-1
DNA: TGTGCCAGCAGCAAACTGACAGGGACTTACAATGAGCAGTTCTTC
CDR3: CASSKLTGTYNEQFF

J: TRBJ1-1
size: many
D: NA
V: TRBV19
DNA: TGTGCCAGTAGTAAAGCTTTCTTT
CDR3: CASSKAFF

J: TRBJ2-7
size: few
D: NA
V: TRBV12-3/TRBV12-4
DNA: TGTGCCAGCAGCAAAGTGGGCCAGGTAGAGGCCTACGAGCAGTACTTC
CDR3: CASSKVGQVEAYEQYF

J: TRBJ2-1
size: few
D: NA
V: TRBV9
DNA: TGTGCCAGCAGCGTGTTCGGGGGCAACTACAATGAGCAGTTCTTC
CDR3: CASSVFGGNYNEQFF

J: TRBJ1-6
size: NA
D: NA
V: TRBV7-6
DNA: TGTGCCAGCAGCCAACCCGGGACGGGGAGCTCCTATAATTCACCCCTCCACTTT
CDR3: CASSQPGTGSSYNSPLHF

J: TRBJ2-7
size: many
D: TRBD2
V: TRBV4-1
DNA: TGCGCCAGCAGCCTCGGACCCCCGGGACTAGAGGACGAGCAGTACTTC
CDR3: CASSLGPPGLEDEQYF

J: TRBJ2-5
size: many
D: TRBD2
V: TRBV5-6
DNA: TGTGCCAGCAGCTTGGCTAGCGGGATTCCCCAAGAGACCCAGTACTTC
CDR3: CASSLASGIPQETQYF

J: TRBJ1-2
size: many
D: NA
V: TRBV6-5
DNA: TGTGCCAGCAGTACAGGGAACTATGGCTACACCTTC
CDR3: CASSTGNYGYTF

J: TRBJ2-5
size: once
D: TRBD1
V: TRBV5-1
DNA: TGCGCCAGCAGCCCCAGCCTGGACAGGGGACGGGAGACCCAGTACTTC
CDR3: CASSPSLDRGRETQYF

J: TRBJ1-5
size: few
D: NA
V: TRBV5-5
DNA: TGTGCCAGCAGCTTTCACGGAGGGGGGCAGCCCCAGCATTTT
CDR3: CASSFHGGGQPQHF

J: TRBJ1-2
size: many
D: NA
V: TRBV4-3
DNA: TGCGCCAGCAGCCACGAGCGAGTAGCCGGACCTGGCTACACCTTC
CDR3: CASSHERVAGPGYTF

J: TRBJ2-1
size: few
D: NA
V: TRBV5-5
DNA: TGTGCCAGGAGCCCCGCGGGACAGCACAATGAGCAGTTCTTC
CDR3: CARSPAGQHNEQFF

J: TRBJ2-4
size: NA
D: NA
V: TRBV7-2
DNA: TGTGCCAGCAGCATACAGGGAGCCAAAAACATTCAGTACTTC
CDR3: CASSIQGAKNIQYF

J: TRBJ2-1
size: NA
D: NA
V: TRBV20-1
DNA: TGCAGTGCTAGCCTGGGCCAGGGAGGCTACAATGAGCAGTTCTTC
CDR3: CSASLGQGGYNEQFF

J: TRBJ2-7
size: few
D: TRBD1
V: TRBV5-4
DNA: TGTGCCAGCAGCCCGGGGGACAGGGGCTACGAGCAGTACTTC
CDR3: CASSPGDRGYEQYF

J: TRBJ2-4
size: NA
D: NA
V: TRBV4-3
DNA: TGCGCCAGCAGCCAAGATGGTGGGGTAGGCATTCAGTACTTC
CDR3: CASSQDGGVGIQYF

J: TRBJ2-5
size: few
D: NA
V: TRBV20-1
DNA: TGCAGTGCTAGCAGGACAGATAGACCAGAGACCCAGTACTTC
CDR3: CSASRTDRPETQYF

J: TRBJ2-5
size: many
D: NA
V: TRBV28
DNA: TGTGCCAGCAGTTTCCGGCTAGATGTACAAGAGACCCAGTACTTC
CDR3: CASSFRLDVQETQYF

J: TRBJ2-4
size: few
D: NA
V: TRBV5-4
DNA: TGTGCCAGCAGCTTGGTTGGGGGCGGAAAGAACATTCAGTACTTC
CDR3: CASSLVGGGKNIQYF

J: TRBJ2-1
size: many
D: NA
V: TRBV29-1
DNA: TGCAGCGTGGGCGGGACCAATAGGGGTGAGCAGTTCTTC
CDR3: CSVGGTNRGEQFF